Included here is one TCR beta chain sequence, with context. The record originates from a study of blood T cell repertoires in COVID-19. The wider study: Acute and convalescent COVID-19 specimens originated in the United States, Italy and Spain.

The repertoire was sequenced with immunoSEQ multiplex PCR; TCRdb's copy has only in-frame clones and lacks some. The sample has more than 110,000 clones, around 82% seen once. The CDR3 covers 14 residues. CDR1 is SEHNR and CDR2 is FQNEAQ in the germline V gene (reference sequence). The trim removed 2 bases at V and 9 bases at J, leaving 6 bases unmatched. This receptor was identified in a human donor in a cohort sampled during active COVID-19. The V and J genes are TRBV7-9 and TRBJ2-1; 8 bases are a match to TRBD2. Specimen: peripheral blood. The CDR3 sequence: CASSLLRGDSEQFF. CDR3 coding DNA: TGTGCCAGCAGCTTATTGCGGGGGGATAGTGAGCAGTTCTTC.